This T cell receptor beta chain originates from a study of cytomegalovirus exposure and HLA in healthy donors. The PCR contained 60 Vbeta and 13 Jbeta primers. TCRdb's table, derived via immunoSEQ multiplex PCR, lists solely in-frame clones and lacks some. The sample yields roughly 100,000 clones, around 80% seen once. In the case of this clone: Its antigen is undetermined.

The CDR3 runs to 16 residues. The germline CDR1 and CDR2 sequences are SGHVS and FNYEAQ. With 5 bases clipped from V and 5 bases from J, the junction kept 8 bases outside the gene matches. Study-level points and caveats: As a later analysis revealed, most CMV-associated TCR beta chains appeared HLA-restricted. Roughly uniform depth of sequencing across donors was assumed in presence/absence analyses.

The clonotype originates from a man aged 40-55 years in good health and CMV-seropositive. This chain connects TRBV7-6 to TRBJ2-3; the match to TRBD2 covers 12 bases. Sequencing was performed on PBMCs. CDR3 DNA: TGTGCCAGCAGCGTCGCTAGCGGGAGGGGGGGAGATACGCAGTATTTT. Its translation is CASSVASGRGGDTQYF.